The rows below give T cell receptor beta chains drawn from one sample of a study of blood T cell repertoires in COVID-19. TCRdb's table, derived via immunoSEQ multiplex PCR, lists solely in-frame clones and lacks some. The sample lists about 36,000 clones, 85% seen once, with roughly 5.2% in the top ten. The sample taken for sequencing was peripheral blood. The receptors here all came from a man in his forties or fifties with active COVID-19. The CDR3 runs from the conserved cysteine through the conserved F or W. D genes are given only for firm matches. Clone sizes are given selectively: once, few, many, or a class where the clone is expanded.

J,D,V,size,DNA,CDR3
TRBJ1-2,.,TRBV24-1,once,TGTGCCACCAGTGATGACAGTTTCCGGGGCTACACCTTC,CATSDDSFRGYTF
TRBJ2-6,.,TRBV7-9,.,TGTGCCAGCAGCCGCACGGAGGTTTGGGCCAACGTCCTGACTTTC,CASSRTEVWANVLTF
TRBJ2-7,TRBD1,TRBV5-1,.,TGCGCCAGCAGGCAGGACAGGGCCTACGAGCAGTACTTC,CASRQDRAYEQYF
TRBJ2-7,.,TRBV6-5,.,TGTGCCAGCAGTTATCGCGACGAGCAGTACTTC,CASSYRDEQYF
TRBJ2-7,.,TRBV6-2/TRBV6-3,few,TGTGCCAGCAGTTACTCCACTAGCCCCTACGAGCAGTACTTC,CASSYSTSPYEQYF
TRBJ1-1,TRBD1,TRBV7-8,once,TGTGCCAGCAGCTTAAACGGACAGGGAAGAGAAGCTTTCTTT,CASSLNGQGREAFF
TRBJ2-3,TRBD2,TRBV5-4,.,TGTGCCAGCAGCTCACTAGCGGGGGAATCAGATACGCAGTATTTT,CASSSLAGESDTQYF
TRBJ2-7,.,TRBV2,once,TGTGCCAGCAGCCGGGCGGGTGGAAGAGCCTACGAGCAGTACTTC,CASSRAGGRAYEQYF
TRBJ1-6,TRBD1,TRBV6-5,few,TGTGCCAGCAGTTACCAATACATGGGACAGGGTTCACCCCTCCACTTT,CASSYQYMGQGSPLHF
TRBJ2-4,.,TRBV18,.,TGTGCCAGCTCACTCATGGGCAACATTCAGTACTTC,CASSLMGNIQYF
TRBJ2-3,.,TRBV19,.,TGTGCCAGTAGTATGGAAACAGGGGCGGGAACAGATACGCAGTATTTT,CASSMETGAGTDTQYF
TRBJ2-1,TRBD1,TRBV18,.,TGTGCCAGCTCACCACCGGACAGGCGATCCTACAATGAGCAGTTCTTC,CASSPPDRRSYNEQFF
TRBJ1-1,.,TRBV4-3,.,TGCGCCAGCAGCCAAGTCGCAGGGCGGAACACTGAAGCTTTCTTT,CASSQVAGRNTEAFF
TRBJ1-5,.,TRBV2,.,TGTGCCAGCAATTCCCAGGCGCAACAGCCCCAGCATTTT,CASNSQAQQPQHF
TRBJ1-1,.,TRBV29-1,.,TGCAGCGTTGGAACAGGGTTCGACACTGAAGCTTTCTTT,CSVGTGFDTEAFF
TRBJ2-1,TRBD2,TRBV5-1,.,TGCGCCAGCAGCTGGACTAGCGGGGGGACAGACAATGAGCAGTTCTTC,CASSWTSGGTDNEQFF
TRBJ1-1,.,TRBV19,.,TGTGCCAGCGCAACAGGGTTGAACACTGAAGCTTTCTTT,CASATGLNTEAFF
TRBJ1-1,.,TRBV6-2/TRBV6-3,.,TGTGCCAGCAGCCCTGGGACGGGAGGCGAAGCTTTCTTT,CASSPGTGGEAFF
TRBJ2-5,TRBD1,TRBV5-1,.,TGCGCCAGCAGCTCGGGACAGGGGACAGAGACCCAGTACTTC,CASSSGQGTETQYF
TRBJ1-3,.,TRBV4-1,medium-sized,TGCGCCAGCAGCCAAGACGGGCCCGACAGCTACTCTGGAAACACCATATATTTT,CASSQDGPDSYSGNTIYF
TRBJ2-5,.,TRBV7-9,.,TGTGCCAGCAGCTCCGTCCCTAGCGACCAAGAGACCCAGTACTTC,CASSSVPSDQETQYF
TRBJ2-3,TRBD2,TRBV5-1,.,TGCGCCAGCAGCTTTGCGCGGGGGGGTAGCACAGATACGCAGTATTTT,CASSFARGGSTDTQYF
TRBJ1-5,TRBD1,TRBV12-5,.,TGTGCTAGTGGTTACGCCGGGACAGCTAATCAGCCCCAGCATTTT,CASGYAGTANQPQHF